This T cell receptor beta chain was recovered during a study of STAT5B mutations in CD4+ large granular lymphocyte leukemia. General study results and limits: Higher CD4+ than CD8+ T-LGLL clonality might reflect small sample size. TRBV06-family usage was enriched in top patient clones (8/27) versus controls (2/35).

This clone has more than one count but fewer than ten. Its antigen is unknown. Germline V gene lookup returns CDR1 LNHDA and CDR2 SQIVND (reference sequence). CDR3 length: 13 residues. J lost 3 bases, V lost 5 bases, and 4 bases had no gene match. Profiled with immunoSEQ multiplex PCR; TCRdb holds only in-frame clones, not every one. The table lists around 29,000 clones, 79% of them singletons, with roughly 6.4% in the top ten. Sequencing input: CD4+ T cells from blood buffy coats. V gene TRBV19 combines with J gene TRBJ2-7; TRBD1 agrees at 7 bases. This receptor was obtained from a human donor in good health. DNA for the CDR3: TGTGCCAGTAGTGACAGGGAATACTACGAGCAGTACTTC. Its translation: CASSDREYYEQYF.